A selection of T cell receptor beta chains follows, all from one sample in a study of T cell changes during pregnancy in multiple sclerosis. Profiled with immunoSEQ multiplex PCR; TCRdb holds only in-frame clones, not every one. Of roughly 38,000 clones in the sample, 91% were seen once. Sample: CD4+ T cells from peripheral blood mononuclear cells, taken in the second trimester of pregnancy. The receptor set was obtained from a female donor in good health, enrolled as a control in a pregnancy study. Each CDR3 is given without its conserved first and last residue. Fields, in order: V gene, J gene, D gene, clone size, CDR3 protein. The D gene is left open where the match is weak. Clone size appears in some rows only: once, few, many, or a class for an expanded clone.

>TRBV18|TRBJ2-7|.|.
ASSLNTAYEQY
>TRBV29-1|TRBJ1-1|.|.
SVPGVRDTEAF
>TRBV6-5|TRBJ2-3|.|.
ASSYDGKGAQY
>TRBV19|TRBJ1-6|.|.
ASTRGSYNSPLH
>TRBV27|TRBJ1-4|.|.
ASSLSWRSNEKLF
>TRBV6-6|TRBJ1-6|TRBD1|few
ASSYPGQGSPLH
>TRBV29-1|TRBJ1-6|TRBD1|.
SVAGQENSPLH
>TRBV6-5|TRBJ2-1|TRBD2|.
ASSYMAGGRNEQF
>TRBV5-6|TRBJ1-5|.|.
ASSLGGPGQPQH
>TRBV7-2|TRBJ2-5|.|.
ASSLWGALQETQY
>TRBV7-9|TRBJ1-4|.|.
ASSLSRGGSEKLF
>TRBV27|TRBJ2-3|TRBD2|.
ASSSRPRGLGLAGGGDTQY
>TRBV6-5|TRBJ2-7|.|.
ASSYSRTYEQY
>TRBV5-1|TRBJ1-5|TRBD1|.
ASSLEGAQGQPQH
>TRBV5-1|TRBJ1-1|.|few
ASSFGRVGTEAF
>TRBV9|TRBJ1-6|.|.
ASSAYRVSPLH
>TRBV18|TRBJ2-7|.|.
ASSLEAVSSYEQY
>TRBV7-8|TRBJ1-6|.|.
ASSLRTERQGSPLH
>TRBV5-6|TRBJ2-3|TRBD1|.
ASDVGTGGTDTQY
>TRBV7-2|TRBJ1-5|TRBD1|.
ASSLLDRLNQPQH
>TRBV11-3|TRBJ2-5|.|.
ASSLPHKETQY
>TRBV6-5|TRBJ2-7|TRBD1|.
ASGQGPNEQY
>TRBV7-6|TRBJ2-3|TRBD2|.
ASSRTSGGTSTDTQY
>TRBV19|TRBJ2-1|TRBD1|once
ASSTPGQGASFVF
>TRBV7-2|TRBJ1-4|.|.
ASSSEGRVNNEKLF
>TRBV4-2|TRBJ2-2|TRBD2|.
ASSQAAGGHTNTGELF
>TRBV27|TRBJ2-2|TRBD1|.
ASSSRDRGAGELF
>TRBV28|TRBJ2-4|.|.
ASSLQGGGNIQY
>TRBV7-3|TRBJ2-2|TRBD1|.
ASSLKGQGPNTGELF
>TRBV25-1|TRBJ2-5|TRBD1|.
ASSALLGGSKGETQY
>TRBV11-1|TRBJ1-6|TRBD1|.
ASSTLPPGQGNSPLH
>TRBV6-5|TRBJ2-1|TRBD2|.
ASSYHSGGRNEQF
>TRBV7-3|TRBJ2-5|TRBD2|.
ASSQGAGGWETQY
>TRBV5-1|TRBJ1-1|.|.
ASDSGVANTEAF
>TRBV27|TRBJ2-1|TRBD2|.
ASSSSGTSGLNEQF
>TRBV4-3|TRBJ1-1|TRBD1|.
ASSLRLDRVNTEAF
>TRBV7-2|TRBJ2-7|TRBD2|.
ASSPMRGAGDEQY
>TRBV4-2|TRBJ2-1|TRBD2|.
ASSQASQRGDASYNEQF
>TRBV7-2|TRBJ2-1|TRBD1|.
ASSSLQGIGEQF
>TRBV13|TRBJ1-5|.|.
ASSLGGGHRYSNQPQH
>TRBV27|TRBJ1-4|.|.
ASSTSRAEKLF
>TRBV7-2|TRBJ2-5|TRBD1|.
ASSPDRVGETQY
>TRBV4-3|TRBJ2-7|TRBD1|.
ASSQVTTGASYEQY
>TRBV4-2|TRBJ2-5|TRBD2|.
ASSRGGFQETQY
>TRBV7-2|TRBJ1-2|.|.
ASSDKGTGANYGYT
>TRBV19|TRBJ2-2|.|.
ASRGHTNTGELF
>TRBV18|TRBJ2-5|.|once
ASSPEVLETQY
>TRBV11-2|TRBJ1-5|.|.
ASSLDSGVNQPQH
>TRBV5-1|TRBJ2-1|TRBD1|once
ASSLAWDRGPNEQF
>TRBV5-1|TRBJ1-6|.|.
ASSRGGSERTYNSPLH